A single sample gave rise to the 7 T cell receptor beta chains below, sequenced in a study of OX40 agonist ivuxolimab in advanced cancers. The assay was immunoSEQ multiplex PCR, and TCRdb's table has in-frame clones only and misses some. The sample has 30,000 to 40,000 clones, 70% to 90% seen once. Sequencing was performed on CD4+ or CD8+ T cells sorted from blood, taken in a trial of the OX40 agonist ivuxolimab. These receptor sequences come from an adult with an advanced solid tumor such as melanoma, head and neck, liver or kidney cancer.

The chain carries TRBV19 and TRBJ1-4; tentative D call: TRBD1 (5 bases). The length of the CDR3 is 14 residues. The germline CDR1 and CDR2 sequences are LNHDA and SQIVND (reference sequence). V lost 5 bases, J lost 4 bases, and 11 bases lay in between. The DNA for the CDR3 is TGTGCCAGTAGTGCCCGGGACGGTAATGAAAAACTGTTTTTT. Protein: CASSARDGNEKLFF. The entire variable domain, with the rest obtained from reference TRBV19 and TRBJ1-4, is as follows: DGGITQSPKYLFRKEGQNVTLSCEQNLNHDAMYWYRQDPGQGLRLIYYSQIVNDFQKGDIAEGYSVSREKKESFPLTVTSAQKNPTAFYLCASSARDGNEKLFFGSGTQLSVL.

V gene TRBV15 combines with J gene TRBJ2-7, with D perhaps matching TRBD1 or TRBD2 (5 bases each). The CDR3 totals 16 residues. Between the trimmed V and J ends, which lost 1 base and 5 bases, there was a span of 18 bases. Per the germline V gene, CDR1 is LNHNV and CDR2 is YYDKDF (reference sequence). CDR3 loop: CATSRATGTTANEQYF. The CDR3 DNA sequence: TGTGCCACCAGCAGAGCAACCGGGACCACGGCGAACGAGCAGTACTTC.

J is TRBJ2-7 and V is TRBV7-6, with 13 nucleotides matching TRBD2. The junction had 8 bases not matched to a gene; V was cut back by 6 bases and J by 6 bases. The CDR3 is made up of 15 amino acids. CDR1 is SGHVS, CDR2 FNYEAQ, per germline. The CDR3 here is CASSPGTSGAGEQYF. CDR3 in DNA: TGTGCCAGCAGTCCCGGGACTAGCGGGGCCGGCGAGCAGTACTTC.

The genes are TRBV7-9 and TRBJ2-7; 8 bases map to TRBD1. V was pared by 5 bases and J by 4 bases, with 7 bases of the junction left unmatched. The CDR3 has 14 residues. Germline V CDR1 and CDR2: SEHNR, FQNEAQ (reference sequence). The CDR3: CASSPDRDLYEQYF. DNA of the CDR3: TGTGCCAGCAGCCCGGACAGGGACTTGTACGAGCAGTACTTC.

Only one count was recorded for this clone. CDR3 in amino acids: CASSLNSLAGTGELFF. The CDR3 DNA follows: TGTGCCAGCAGTTTAAATAGTCTAGCGGGTACCGGGGAGCTGTTTTTT. V gene TRBV27 combines with J gene TRBJ2-2; 8 bases map to TRBD2. The CDR3 length is 16 residues. V shed 2 bases and J 5 bases; nucleotides not matched to a gene: 7. CDR1 and CDR2 (germline): MNHEY, SMNVEV (reference sequence).

The chain combines TRBV27 with TRBJ1-1; no reliable D call. The CDR3 sequence is 13 residues long. CDR1 is MNHEY, CDR2 SMNVEV, per germline (reference sequence). Trimming took 3 bases from V and 2 from J, leaving 7 bases between them. CDR3 in DNA: TGTGCCAGCAGTTTTGGAATAAACACTGAAGCTTTCTTT. It codes for CASSFGINTEAFF.

The rearrangement joins TRBV27 to TRBJ2-2, with TRBD1 identical over 7 bases. Looked up from germline, CDR1 is MNHEY and CDR2 is SMNVEV (reference sequence). Trimming removed 5 bases from V and 1 base from J; junction bases left unmatched: 7. There are 16 residues in the CDR3. CDR3: CASSVTGWENTGELFF. The CDR3, as DNA: TGTGCCAGCAGTGTGACAGGGTGGGAGAACACCGGGGAGCTGTTTTTT.